These 2 T cell receptor beta chains were all obtained from the same sample, sequenced in a study of T cell changes during pregnancy in multiple sclerosis. Assay used: immunoSEQ multiplex PCR; TCRdb lists only in-frame clones, some missing. This table has 15,000 to 20,000 clones, nearly 90% appearing once. Sequences were derived from CD8+ T cells from peripheral blood mononuclear cells, sampled after pregnancy. Receptors were obtained from a female donor in good health, enrolled as a control in a pregnancy study.

The chain combines TRBV27 with TRBJ2-5; TRBD2 is a possible D gene (7 bases). The CDR3 runs 14 residues. Deletions cut 4 bases from V and 7 bases from J, with 16 bases between. The germline CDR1 and CDR2 sequences are MNHEY and SMNVEV (reference sequence). The CDR3 nucleotides read TGTGCCAGCAGTTCCTGGGGGGGCGAGGTGACCCAGTACTTC. Translated, it gives CASSSWGGEVTQYF.

The chain uses TRBV7-9 and TRBJ2-3, with 7 bases lining up with TRBD2. This CDR3 contains 17 residues. Germline loops: CDR1 SEHNR, CDR2 FQNEAQ (reference sequence). V was pared by 5 bases and J by 3 bases, with 14 bases of the junction left unmatched. The DNA for the CDR3 is TGTGCCAGCAGCGCCACCCCTAGGGAGGGCCCAACAGATACGCAGTATTTT. Translation gives CASSATPREGPTDTQYF. Full variable domain (remainder filled in from reference TRBV7-9 and TRBJ2-3): DTGVSQNPRHKITKRGQNVTFRCDPISEHNRLYWYRQTLGQGPEFLTYFQNEAQLEKSRLLSDRFSAERPKGSFSTLEIQRTEQGDSAMYLCASSATPREGPTDTQYFGPGTRLTVL.